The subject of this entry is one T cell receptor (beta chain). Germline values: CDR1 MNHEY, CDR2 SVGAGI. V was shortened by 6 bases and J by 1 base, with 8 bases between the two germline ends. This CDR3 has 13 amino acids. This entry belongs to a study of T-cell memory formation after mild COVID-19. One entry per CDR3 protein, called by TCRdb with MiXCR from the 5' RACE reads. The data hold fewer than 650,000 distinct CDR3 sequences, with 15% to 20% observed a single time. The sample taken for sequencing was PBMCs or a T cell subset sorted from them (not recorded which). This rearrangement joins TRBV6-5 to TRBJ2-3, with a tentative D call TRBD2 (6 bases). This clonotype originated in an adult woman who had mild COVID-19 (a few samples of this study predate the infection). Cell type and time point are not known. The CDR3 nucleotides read TGTGCCAGCAGGCGGGACGGCACAGATACGCAGTATTTT. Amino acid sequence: CASRRDGTDTQYF.